This entry lists 28 T cell receptor beta chains sequenced from one sample in a study of blood T cell repertoires in COVID-19. Produced via immunoSEQ multiplex PCR; TCRdb's table is partial and in-frame only. This repertoire shows under 500,000 clones, 70% to 90% found once; its top ten account for 1.5% to 2%. Sequencing input: PBMCs or T cells enriched from blood (not recorded which). These receptors were taken from a woman between 18 and 30 years old with acute COVID-19.

Comment on this clone: This sample also contains other DNA sequences that code for the same CDR3. CDR3 residues: CASSLGQGETQYF. In DNA, the CDR3 is TGCGCCAGCAGCTTGGGTCAGGGTGAGACCCAGTACTTC. V gene TRBV5-1 combines with J gene TRBJ2-5; a possible D gene is TRBD1 (5 bases). In germline, CDR1 is SGHRS, CDR2 YFSETQ. V lost 0 bases and J lost 5, with 8 bases in between. The CDR3 length is 13 residues. Full variable domain (missing parts from reference TRBV5-1 and TRBJ2-5): KAGVTQTPRYLIKTRGQQVTLSCSPISGHRSVSWYQQTPGQGLQFLFEYFSETQRNKGNFPGRFSGRQFSNSRSEMNVSTLELGDSALYLCASSLGQGETQYFGPGTRLLVL.

V is TRBV19 and J is TRBJ1-1; D is perhaps TRBD1 (5 bases). Looked up from germline, CDR1 is LNHDA and CDR2 is SQIVND (reference sequence). There are 15 residues in the CDR3. V was shortened by 3 bases and J by 1 base, with 12 bases between the two germline ends. The CDR3 protein is CASSMGRQGNTEAFF. CDR3 nucleotide sequence: TGTGCCAGTAGTATGGGGCGGCAGGGGAACACTGAAGCTTTCTTT.

V gene TRBV6-6 combines with J gene TRBJ2-1, with TRBD1 identical over 8 bases. This CDR3 is 14 amino acids long. V lost 5 bases to trimming and J lost 9 bases; unmatched junction nucleotides: 9. Germline-derived CDR1 and CDR2 are MNHNY and SVGAGI (reference sequence). The CDR3: CASSPYRGDSEQFF. The CDR3 DNA reads TGTGCCAGCAGTCCTTACAGGGGGGATAGTGAGCAGTTCTTC.

This rearrangement joins TRBV7-2 to TRBJ2-7, with 7 bases fitting TRBD1. In germline, CDR1 is SGHTA, CDR2 FQGNSA. The CDR3 covers 15 residues. V lost 5 bases, J lost 2 bases, and 9 bases stayed unmatched. DNA for the CDR3: TGTGCCAGCAGCCCGGGACAGTTGGGCCCCTACGAGCAGTACTTC. It encodes CASSPGQLGPYEQYF.

The DNA of the CDR3 is TGTGCCATCAGATTAGCCTTTACAGGGGGCGGTGGCTATGGCTACACCTTC. It yields the protein CAIRLAFTGGGGYGYTF. The rearrangement joins TRBV10-3 to TRBJ1-2; the match to TRBD1 covers 9 bases. The V gene end was trimmed by 6 bases and the J gene end by 4 bases; junction bases not matched to a gene: 15. The V gene's germline CDR1 is ENHRY and CDR2 SYGVKD. The length of the CDR3 is 17 residues.

The genes are TRBV6-5 and TRBJ1-2; 7 bases are shared with TRBD1. The V gene end was trimmed by 4 bases and the J gene end by 5 bases; junction bases not matched to a gene: 10. This CDR3 is 15 amino acids long. Germline CDR1 reads MNHEY; CDR2 reads SVGAGI. The CDR3 DNA reads as TGTGCCAGCAGTTTCGAGGGGGCGGTCGGTTATGGCTACACCTTC. Its protein product is CASSFEGAVGYGYTF.

The rearrangement links TRBV28 to TRBJ1-3; D is unclear. Germline V lookup: CDR1 MDHEN, CDR2 SYDVKM. The length of the CDR3 is 12 residues. Trimming stripped 2 bases from V and 7 bases from J, with 6 bases between. DNA of the CDR3: TGTGCCAGCAGTTTAACGGTCAACACCATATATTTT. This translates into CASSLTVNTIYF.

The chain combines TRBV7-6 with TRBJ2-7; 8 bases are a match to TRBD2. The germline gives CDR1 SGHVS, CDR2 FNYEAQ. J was trimmed by 0 bases and V by 5 bases; bases with no gene match: 9. The CDR3 contains 16 residues. CDR3 sequence (DNA): TGTGCCAGCAGCCAAACGACTAGCGTGAGCTCCTACGAGCAGTACTTC. It encodes CASSQTTSVSSYEQYF.

This chain uses TRBV6-1 with TRBJ2-2, with 8 bases fitting TRBD1. Germline V lookup: CDR1 MNHNS, CDR2 SASEGT. The CDR3 is 16 amino acids. V was clipped by 1 base and J by 3 bases; unmatched bases: 4. CDR3 amino acids: CASSEGDRRYTGELFF. DNA of the CDR3: TGTGCCAGCAGTGAAGGGGACAGGAGATACACCGGGGAGCTGTTTTTT.

The CDR3 nucleotides read TGTGCCAGCAGCCCTACAGGGCCCATGCAGCCCCAGCATTTT. It yields the protein CASSPTGPMQPQHF. The chain recombines TRBV7-9 with TRBJ1-5, with a weak D call TRBD1 (6 bases). Germline assignment: CDR1 SEHNR and CDR2 FQNEAQ (reference sequence). This CDR3 is built from 14 residues. Between the trimmed V and J ends, which lost 5 bases and 7 bases, there was a span of 15 bases.

This clone has a count of ten or more. V usage is TRBV7-9 and J usage is TRBJ2-7; tentatively, D is TRBD1 (5 bases). CDR1 is SEHNR and CDR2 is FQNEAQ in the germline V gene (reference sequence). Trimming took off 0 bases at V and 5 bases at J, with 11 bases between the two ends. CDR3 length: 14 amino acids. The CDR3 DNA is TGTGCCAGCAGCTTAGCGCAGGGCAGGAACGAGCAGTACTTC. Its protein is CASSLAQGRNEQYF.

About this clone: The sample has other DNA sequences that encode this CDR3 too. The chain is built from TRBV10-2 and TRBJ2-7, with D unclear. There are 12 residues in the CDR3. From germline, CDR1 is WSHSY and CDR2 SAAADI. Trimming stripped 3 bases from V and 1 base from J, with 4 bases between. The CDR3 nucleotides read TGCGCCAGCAGTGACGGTTCCTACGAGCAGTACTTC. This gives the protein CASSDGSYEQYF.

J is TRBJ2-1 and V is TRBV12-3 or TRBV12-4; weak D call: TRBD2 (5 bases). There are 13 residues in the CDR3. With 5 bases removed from V and 5 bases from J, the gap between germline ends came to 10 bases. The CDR3 DNA reads TGTGCCAGCAGTATTACTAGGAACAATGAGCAGTTCTTC. Protein: CASSITRNNEQFF.

About this clone: Other nucleotide sequences in the sample specify the same CDR3. V is TRBV28 and J is TRBJ1-2, with 8 nucleotides matching TRBD1. CDR3 length: 13 residues. CDR1 MDHEN and CDR2 SYDVKM come from the germline V gene. V gave up 8 bases and J gave up 4 bases; unmatched junction bases: 6. This CDR3 is CASRTGTGYGYTF. The CDR3 DNA reads TGTGCCAGCCGCACCGGGACAGGCTATGGCTACACCTTC.

This clone appeared once. The rearrangement joins TRBV7-9 to TRBJ2-2; D is uncertain. Germline CDR1 is SEHNR and CDR2 is FQNEAQ (reference sequence). The CDR3 consists of 12 residues. Trimming cost V 5 bases and J 10 bases, with 11 bases left between them. The CDR3 DNA reads as TGTGCCAGCAGCCTCTCCCCGGTGGAGCTGTTTTTT. Its protein product is CASSLSPVELFF.

The chain carries TRBV9 and TRBJ1-3; possibly TRBD1 for D (5 bases). CDR1 and CDR2 (germline): SGDLS, YYNGEE. The CDR3 has 16 residues. Trimming removed 3 bases from V and 0 bases from J, with 13 bases in between. CDR3 amino acids: CASSERGSSSGNTIYF. CDR3 coding DNA: TGTGCCAGCAGCGAACGGGGGTCGAGCTCTGGAAACACCATATATTTT.

Ten or more counts support this clone. The chain links TRBV14 to TRBJ1-2; D is perhaps TRBD1 (5 bases). The CDR3 loop spans 15 amino acids. The V gene lost 0 bases and the J gene lost 6 bases, with 14 bases spanning the gap. Germline lookup yields CDR1 SGHDN and CDR2 FVKESK. This CDR3 is CASSQEGQGWDGYTF. The CDR3 coding sequence is TGTGCCAGCAGCCAAGAAGGCCAGGGCTGGGATGGCTACACCTTC.

A single count supports this clone. CDR3 region: CASSSGTSGFSGELFF. The CDR3, as DNA: TGTGCCAGCAGCAGCGGGACTAGCGGGTTTTCAGGGGAGCTGTTTTTT. The chain links TRBV11-2 to TRBJ2-2, with 12 bases identical to TRBD2. The CDR3 loop spans 16 amino acids. The ends lost 5 bases at V and 8 bases at J; junction bases unmatched: 9. CDR1 is SGHAT and CDR2 is FQNNGV in the germline V gene. The variable domain in full, with the rest retrieved from reference TRBV11-2 and TRBJ2-2, is EAGVAQSPRYKIIEKRQSVAFWCNPISGHATLYWYQQILGQGPKLLIQFQNNGVVDDSQLPKDRFSAERLKGVDSTLKIQPAKLEDSAVYLCASSSGTSGFSGELFFGEGSRLTVL.

The chain links TRBV9 to TRBJ2-3, with D tentatively TRBD2 (6 bases). CDR3 length equals 15 residues. The V gene lost 1 base and the J gene lost 2 bases, with 11 bases spanning the gap. The germline gives CDR1 SGDLS, CDR2 YYNGEE. The chain's CDR3 is CASSVSGTYTDTQYF. Here the CDR3 DNA reads TGTGCCAGCAGCGTAAGTGGGACTTACACAGATACGCAGTATTTT.

The chain combines TRBV9 with TRBJ2-1; TRBD2 matches at 8 bases. The germline V gene has CDR1 SGDLS and CDR2 YYNGEE. The J segment lost 5 bases and the V segment lost 3 bases, leaving 16 bases of the junction unmatched. CDR3 size: 18 residues. The chain's CDR3 is CASSGELADHQWNNEQFF. The CDR3 coding sequence is TGTGCCAGCAGCGGAGAACTAGCGGACCATCAGTGGAACAATGAGCAGTTCTTC. Full variable domain (rest looked up from reference TRBV9 and TRBJ2-1): DSGVTQTPKHLITATGQRVTLRCSPRSGDLSVYWYQQSLDQGLQFLIQYYNGEERAKGNILERFSAQQFPDLHSELNLSSLELGDSALYFCASSGELADHQWNNEQFFGPGTRLTVL.

This clone has more than one count but fewer than ten. A much larger clone differs from this one at a single base, so this may be a read error. J is TRBJ1-1 and V is TRBV7-9, with D perhaps TRBD1 (6 bases). CDR1 SEHNR and CDR2 FQNEAQ come from the germline V gene (reference sequence). This CDR3 region has 14 residues. V was clipped by 1 base and J by 5 bases, with 11 bases between them. The CDR3 is CASSLEGVGTEAFF. The CDR3 region has the DNA TGTGCCAGCAGCTTAGAGGGGGTAGGGACTGAAGCTTTCTTT.

The chain recombines TRBV7-2 with TRBJ2-5, with D tentatively TRBD1 (6 bases). The V end lost 5 bases, the J end lost 5 bases, and 15 bases lay between the germline ends. The CDR3 has 14 residues. From germline, CDR1 is SGHTA and CDR2 FQGNSA. Here the CDR3 DNA reads TGTGCCAGCAGCCCAGGGGCCTCCGGGGAGACCCAGTACTTC. Its translation: CASSPGASGETQYF.

The chain uses TRBV10-3 and TRBJ2-3, with TRBD2 identical over 9 bases. The V gene's germline CDR1 is ENHRY and CDR2 SYGVKD. J lost 0 bases, V lost 5 bases, and 6 bases had no gene match. This CDR3 comprises 16 residues. CDR3 bases: TGTGCCATCAGTCCTGGACTAGCGACAAGCACAGATACGCAGTATTTT. Protein: CAISPGLATSTDTQYF.

Comments on this clone: The sample contains more than one DNA sequence encoding this CDR3. The V call is TRBV5-1, the J call TRBJ2-5; 7 bases agree with TRBD1. Trimming at V came to 0 bases and at J to 2 bases, leaving 4 bases not matched to a gene. Germline loops: CDR1 SGHRS, CDR2 YFSETQ. The CDR3 has 15 amino acids. CDR3 coding DNA: TGCGCCAGCAGCTTGGGACAGGGTGGGCAAGAGACCCAGTACTTC. Its protein is CASSLGQGGQETQYF.

This chain joins TRBV15 and TRBJ2-1, with 8 bases lining up with TRBD2. Unmatched junction bases numbered 14, after V lost 9 bases and J lost 4 bases. Germline V gene lookup returns CDR1 LNHNV and CDR2 YYDKDF (reference sequence). The CDR3 extends over 16 amino acids. The CDR3 region has the DNA TGTGCCACGAAAACCGGGACTAGTATATCGTACAATGAGCAGTTCTTC. It yields the protein CATKTGTSISYNEQFF.

The chain recombines TRBV2 with TRBJ2-5; the match to TRBD1 covers 7 bases. There are 12 residues in the CDR3. J lost 13 bases, V lost 6 bases, and 11 bases had no gene match. In germline, CDR1 is SNHLY, CDR2 FYNNEI. The DNA for the CDR3 is TGTGCCAGCAGAAAAGACAGGGTCCTTCTGTACTTC. This gives the protein CASRKDRVLLYF.

This chain uses TRBV27 with TRBJ1-3; no clear D gene. Looked up from germline, CDR1 is MNHEY and CDR2 is SMNVEV (reference sequence). Trimming pared 6 bases from V and 4 bases from J, leaving 10 bases between. The CDR3 is made up of 13 amino acids. CDR3 loop: CASSTTYGNTIYF. Written as DNA, the CDR3 is TGTGCCAGCAGCACGACATACGGAAACACCATATATTTT.

This chain links TRBV29-1 with TRBJ2-1; 11 bases match TRBD2. This CDR3 is 13 amino acids long. Germline V gene lookup returns CDR1 SQVTM and CDR2 ANQGSEA. Unmatched junction bases numbered 3, after V lost 7 bases and J lost 4 bases. The DNA of the CDR3 is TGCAGCGCAGGGACTAGCGGTTACAATGAGCAGTTCTTC. This gives the protein CSAGTSGYNEQFF.